What follows are 19 T cell receptor beta chains derived from one specimen sequenced in a study of metastatic and nonmetastatic thyroid tumors (dated by TCRdb to 2019 to 2021). Before undergoing thyroid surgery, none of the patients had been given any kind of treatment. Receptor libraries were prepared by PCR. Instrument on record: Illumina HiSeq 4000. The public reads were quality trimmed at Q25 with fastp and then assembled into clones with MiXCR by TCRdb, keeping productive beta chains. The sample table records about 16,000 clones; less than 30% of these occur just once. The biggest ten clones account for around 12% of the sample. The sample was tumor tissue. These receptors were collected from a male donor with papillary thyroid cancer or a benign thyroid nodule (not recorded which). Some clones in this sample may be carry-over from other donors' samples.

This clone was recorded at least ten times. The gene calls are TRBV7-9 and TRBJ2-2; TRBD2 might be the D (5 bases). The CDR3 extends over 14 amino acids. Deletions cut 5 bases from V and 5 bases from J, with 12 bases between. The germline V gene has CDR1 SEHNR and CDR2 FQNEAQ (reference sequence). This CDR3 reads CASSRLTGTGELFF. CDR3 nucleotides: TGTGCCAGCAGCCGGCTCACGGGGACCGGGGAGCTGTTTTTT.

This clone showed up many times. This sequence joins TRBV19 and TRBJ1-6; no clear D gene. The CDR3 sequence is 14 residues long. V lost 8 bases and J 7 bases, leaving 15 bases between the germline ends. Germline V lookup: CDR1 LNHDA, CDR2 SQIVND (reference sequence). Here the CDR3 reads CASRSQRHNSPLHF. The CDR3 DNA follows: TGTGCCAGTCGATCTCAACGGCACAATTCACCCCTCCACTTT.

Many counts were recorded for this clone. This chain joins TRBV12-5 and TRBJ1-5; D call uncertain. V lost 7 bases to trimming and J lost 4 bases, with 14 bases between them. Germline CDR1 reads LGHNT; CDR2 reads FRNRAP. This CDR3 region has 14 residues. CDR3 DNA: TGTGCTAGTGTCACGGGGAACCATAATCAGCCCCAGCATTTT. This gives the protein CASVTGNHNQPQHF.

At least ten counts were recorded for this clone. V usage is TRBV20-1 and J usage is TRBJ2-1; D unresolved. With 6 bases removed from V and 8 bases from J, the gap between germline ends came to 11 bases. This CDR3 spans 11 amino acids. Germline assignment: CDR1 DFQATT and CDR2 SNEGSKA (reference sequence). The CDR3 DNA follows: TGCAGTGCAAAAGGTCCCTATGAGCAGTTCTTC. Translated, it gives CSAKGPYEQFF.

This clone appeared a few times. The V gene is TRBV12-3 or TRBV12-4, the J gene TRBJ2-7; 7 bases are a match to TRBD1. The length of the CDR3 is 14 residues. Losses at the gene ends were 5 bases for V and 3 bases for J; bases not matched to a gene: 7. The CDR3 nucleotides read TGTGCCAGCAGTAAAGGGGGACAGCACTACGAGCAGTACTTC. It yields the protein CASSKGGQHYEQYF.

This rearrangement joins TRBV28 to TRBJ1-1; D gene uncertain. Germline values: CDR1 MDHEN, CDR2 SYDVKM. CDR3 length equals 13 residues. V was pared by 2 bases and J by 6 bases, with 10 bases between. CDR3 region: CASSLPPHAEAFF. The CDR3 DNA sequence: TGTGCCAGCAGTTTACCCCCACACGCTGAAGCTTTCTTT.

The rearrangement links TRBV11-1 to TRBJ2-2; tentatively, D is TRBD1 or TRBD2 (5 bases each). Germline V gives CDR1 SGHAT, CDR2 FQDESV (reference sequence). This CDR3 has 15 amino acids. V was pared by 4 bases and J by 10 bases, with 19 bases between. The CDR3 reads CASSSGTGTLAELFF. The CDR3 bases are TGTGCCAGCAGCTCCGGAACGGGGACGTTGGCGGAGCTGTTTTTT.

Within the sample, this clone is medium-sized. V usage is TRBV5-1 and J usage is TRBJ2-2; 8 nucleotides align to TRBD2. This CDR3 is built from 16 residues. Germline V gene sequence: CDR1 SGHRS, CDR2 YFSETQ. V dropped 1 base and J dropped 0; count of bases not matched to a gene: 2. CDR3: CASSLLAGSNTGELFF. The CDR3 nucleotides are TGCGCCAGCAGCTTGTTAGCGGGGTCGAACACCGGGGAGCTGTTTTTT. Together with reference TRBV5-1 and TRBJ2-2, the CDR3 gives the full variable domain: KAGVTQTPRYLIKTRGQQVTLSCSPISGHRSVSWYQQTPGQGLQFLFEYFSETQRNKGNFPGRFSGRQFSNSRSEMNVSTLELGDSALYLCASSLLAGSNTGELFFGEGSRLTVL.

The table lists this clone with many counts. This chain's CDR3 is CASSLTGADTDTQYF. CDR3 DNA sequence: TGTGCCAGCAGTTTAACCGGGGCCGACACAGATACGCAGTATTTT. The rearrangement joins TRBV28 to TRBJ2-3; the D gene could be TRBD1 or TRBD2 (5 bases each). The V end was cut by 2 bases, the J end by 2 bases, with 11 bases between. CDR1 and CDR2 from the germline V gene are MDHEN and SYDVKM. The CDR3 extends over 15 amino acids.

This clone has more than one count but fewer than ten. A much larger clone lies one base from this, so it may be a read error. This specimen includes other DNA sequences encoding the same CDR3. V gene TRBV9 combines with J gene TRBJ1-5, with D perhaps TRBD1 (5 bases). CDR1 SGDLS and CDR2 YYNGEE come from the germline V gene. Trimming removed 4 bases at V and 9 bases at J, with 11 bases between. The CDR3 is 12 residues long. The CDR3 region is CASSSDTGPQHF. CDR3 in DNA: TGTGCCAGCAGCTCCGACACAGGGCCCCAGCATTTT.

The rearrangement joins TRBV19 to TRBJ2-7; TRBD2 matches at 7 bases. The V gene end was trimmed by 5 bases and the J gene end by 0 bases; junction bases not matched to a gene: 7. Germline lookup yields CDR1 LNHDA and CDR2 SQIVND (reference sequence). The CDR3 runs to 15 residues. CDR3 coding DNA: TGTGCCAGTAGTGTTTATAGCGGGCCCTCCTACGAGCAGTACTTC. Protein sequence: CASSVYSGPSYEQYF.

In this sample, this clone turned up a few times. CDR3 in DNA: TGTGCCACCAGTGATCCACGCGGGGGCTATGAGCAGTTCTTC. The encoded protein is CATSDPRGGYEQFF. The rearrangement uses TRBV24-1 and TRBJ2-1, with TRBD2 as a possible D gene (7 bases). The germline gives CDR1 KGHDR, CDR2 SFDVKD. This CDR3 is 14 amino acids long. The V gene lost 3 bases and the J gene lost 8 bases, with 13 bases spanning the gap.

This clone is labeled as medium-sized. The chain links TRBV3-1 to TRBJ2-7, with D perhaps matching TRBD2 (5 bases). The germline CDR1 and CDR2 sequences are LGHDT and YNNKEL (reference sequence). Trimming removed 4 bases from V and 6 bases from J, with 16 bases in between. This CDR3 is 14 amino acids long. This chain's CDR3 is CASSRRLGGSEQYF. The CDR3 nucleotides are TGTGCCAGCAGCCGGAGACTTGGCGGGTCCGAGCAGTACTTC.

This clone was counted a few times. V usage is TRBV4-2 and J usage is TRBJ2-7; 7 bases are a match to TRBD1. Germline V gene data show CDR1 as LGHNA and CDR2 as YNFKEQ. The CDR3 spans 17 residues. The V and J ends lost 4 bases and 2 bases, in that order; junction bases with no gene match: 14. Here the CDR3 DNA reads TGTGCCAGCAGCCCCGGGACAGAACCCAATTCCCCCTACGAGCAGTACTTC. It yields the protein CASSPGTEPNSPYEQYF.

This clone was seen ten or more times. This chain connects TRBV4-1 to TRBJ1-2, with 9 bases aligning to TRBD1. V lost 0 bases and J lost 8; bases outside the gene matches: 7. The V gene's germline CDR1 is MGHRA and CDR2 YSYEKL. There are 15 residues in the CDR3. The CDR3 DNA is TGCGCCAGCAGCCAAGATCAACAGGGGGCACGGGGCTACACCTTC. This gives the protein CASSQDQQGARGYTF.

Within the sample, this clone is medium-sized. This chain connects TRBV7-3 to TRBJ2-7; perhaps TRBD2 as D (6 bases). This CDR3 spans 13 amino acids. CDR1 and CDR2 from the germline V gene are SGHTA and FQGTGA. V lost 3 bases and J 3 bases, leaving 9 bases between the germline ends. CDR3 residues: CASSFGGGYEQYF. CDR3 nucleotides: TGTGCCAGCAGCTTCGGGGGTGGCTACGAGCAGTACTTC. Variable domain in full (rest from reference TRBV7-3 and TRBJ2-7): GAGVSQTPSNKVTEKGKYVELRCDPISGHTALYWYRQSLGQGPEFLIYFQGTGAADDSGLPNDRFFAVRPEGSVSTLKIQRTERGDSAVYLCASSFGGGYEQYFGPGTRLTVT.

This clone has ten or more counts. Just one base apart from a much larger clone, this may be a read error. The chain couples TRBV11-2 to TRBJ1-3, with D maybe TRBD1 (5 bases). Per the germline V gene, CDR1 is SGHAT and CDR2 is FQNNGV. This CDR3 comprises 18 residues. The CDR3 region has the DNA TGTGCCAGCATCATATCCTGGGGGGGGACCGCCTCTGGAAACGCCATATATTTT. Protein: CASIISWGGTASGNAIYF.

This clone was detected ten times or more. The chain links TRBV12-3 or TRBV12-4 to TRBJ2-2, with D hard to call. V lost 11 bases, J lost 5 bases, and 15 bases lay in between. The CDR3 runs to 13 residues. The CDR3, as DNA: TGTGCCTCCCAAAAGGAGTATACCGGGGAGCTGTTTTTT. Translated: CASQKEYTGELFF.

This clone was seen repeatedly, ten times or more. This chain connects TRBV7-3 to TRBJ1-6; the D gene is possibly TRBD1 (6 bases). This CDR3 contains 14 residues. Per the germline V gene, CDR1 is SGHTA and CDR2 is FQGTGA. V lost 5 bases, J lost 9 bases, and 14 bases lay in between. The CDR3 protein is CASSRGQGGSPLHF. The DNA of the CDR3 is TGTGCCAGCAGCCGGGGACAAGGAGGTTCACCCCTCCACTTT.